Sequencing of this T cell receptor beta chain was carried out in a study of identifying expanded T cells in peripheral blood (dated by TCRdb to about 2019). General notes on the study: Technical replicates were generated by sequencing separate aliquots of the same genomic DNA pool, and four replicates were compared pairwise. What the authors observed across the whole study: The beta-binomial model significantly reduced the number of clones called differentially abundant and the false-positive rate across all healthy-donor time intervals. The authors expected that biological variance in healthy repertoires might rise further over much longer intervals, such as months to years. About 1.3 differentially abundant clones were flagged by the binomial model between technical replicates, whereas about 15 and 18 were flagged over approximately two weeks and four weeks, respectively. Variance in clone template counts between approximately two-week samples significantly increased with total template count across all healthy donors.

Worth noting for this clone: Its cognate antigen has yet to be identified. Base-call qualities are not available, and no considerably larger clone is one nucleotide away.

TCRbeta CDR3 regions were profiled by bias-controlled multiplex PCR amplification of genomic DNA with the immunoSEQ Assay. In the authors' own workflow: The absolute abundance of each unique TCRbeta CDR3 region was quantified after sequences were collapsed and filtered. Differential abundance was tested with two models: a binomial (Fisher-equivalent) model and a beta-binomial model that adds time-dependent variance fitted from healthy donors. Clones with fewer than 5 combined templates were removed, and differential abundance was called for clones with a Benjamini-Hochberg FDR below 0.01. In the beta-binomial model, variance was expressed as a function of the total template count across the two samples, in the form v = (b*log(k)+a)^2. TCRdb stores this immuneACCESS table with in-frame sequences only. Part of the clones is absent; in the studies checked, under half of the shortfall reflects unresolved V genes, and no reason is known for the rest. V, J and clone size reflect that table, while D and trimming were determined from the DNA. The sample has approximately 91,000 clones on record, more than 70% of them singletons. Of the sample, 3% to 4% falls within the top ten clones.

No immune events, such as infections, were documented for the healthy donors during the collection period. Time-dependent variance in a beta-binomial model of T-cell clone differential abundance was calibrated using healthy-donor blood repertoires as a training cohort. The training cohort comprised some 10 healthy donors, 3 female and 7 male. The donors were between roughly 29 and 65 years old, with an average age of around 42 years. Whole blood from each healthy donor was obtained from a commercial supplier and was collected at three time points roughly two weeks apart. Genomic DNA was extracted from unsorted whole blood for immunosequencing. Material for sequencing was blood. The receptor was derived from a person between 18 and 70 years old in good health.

The sequenced DNA is TGTGCCAGCAGCGTAGGGAGGGGGCTTTTGGAGACCCAGTACTTC. Translated, it gives CASSVGRGLLETQYF. The V gene is TRBV9 and the J gene is TRBJ2-5; a weak D assignment points to TRBD1 (7 bases agree). Per the germline V gene, SGDLS is the CDR1 and YYNGEE is the CDR2. The CDR3 spans 15 residues, from the cysteine through the phenylalanine. Only the CDR3 region is kept as DNA, spanning 45 bases read in frame from base 1. Between the V and J ends, shortened by 0 bases and 5 bases respectively, the junction contains 14 bases.